These 6 T cell receptor beta chains were all obtained from the same sample, sequenced in a study of T cells in Graves' hyperthyroidism and ophthalmopathy. RNA transcripts were the template for amplifying TCR beta CDR3 regions. A first-round RT-PCR of the TCR CDR3 used the HTBI primer set. TCRdb used MiXCR to reprocess the multiplex PCR reads, holding one entry per CDR3 protein. The sample includes 410,000 or so distinct CDR3 sequences, approximately 14% of them seen just once. The sequenced sample was blood. The receptor source for this set is a man in his late teens or twenties with Graves' ophthalmopathy.

This clonotype has at least ten counts. The J gene is TRBJ2-5, the V gene TRBV13; D uncertain. This CDR3 region has 16 residues. Germline V gene data show CDR1 as PRHDT and CDR2 as FYEKMQ (reference sequence). Trimming removed 0 bases at V and 1 base at J, with 12 bases between. The CDR3 is CASSLGYGPAQETQYF. The CDR3 DNA reads TGTGCCAGCAGCTTAGGTTACGGCCCGGCCCAAGAGACCCAGTACTTC.

This sequence joins TRBV19 and TRBJ2-2; possibly TRBD1 for D (5 bases). This CDR3 spans 15 amino acids. Germline assignment: CDR1 LNHDA and CDR2 SQIVND (reference sequence). V was clipped by 2 bases and J by 5 bases, with 12 bases between them. The CDR3 protein is CASSIRRGRTGELFF. CDR3 nucleotides: TGTGCCAGTAGTATACGAAGGGGTCGGACCGGGGAGCTGTTTTTT.

This clonotype was seen only a few times. This chain connects TRBV24-1 to TRBJ2-3, with D perhaps matching TRBD1 or TRBD2 (5 bases each). This CDR3 spans 18 amino acids. Looked up from germline, CDR1 is KGHDR and CDR2 is SFDVKD. V was clipped by 3 bases and J by 2 bases, with 20 bases between them. The CDR3 DNA is TGTGCCACCAGTGATCCAGATACGGGACGGTCGATCACAGATACGCAGTATTTT. The encoded protein is CATSDPDTGRSITDTQYF.

This clonotype was detected many times. The chain couples TRBV7-9 to TRBJ2-7, with TRBD2 matching 8 bases. V dropped 0 bases and J dropped 0; count of bases not matched to a gene: 7. CDR3 size: 17 residues. The germline V gene encodes CDR1 SEHNR and CDR2 FQNEAQ (reference sequence). CDR3 amino acids: CASSLAQSGGHSYEQYF. The CDR3 region has the DNA TGTGCCAGCAGCTTAGCCCAAAGCGGGGGCCACTCCTACGAGCAGTACTTC.

This clonotype appeared many times. The CDR3 sequence is CASSGLAGVDEQFF. CDR3 bases: TGCGCCAGCAGCGGACTAGCGGGGGTCGATGAGCAGTTCTTC. V and J are TRBV5-1 and TRBJ2-1; 13 bases map to TRBD2. The germline V gene has CDR1 SGHRS and CDR2 YFSETQ. J gave up 8 bases and V 4 bases, and 3 bases lay outside the gene matches. CDR3 length: 14 amino acids.

Only a few counts were recorded for this clonotype. This chain connects TRBV18 to TRBJ2-3, with D unresolved. CDR1 and CDR2 (germline): KGHSH, LQKENI. CDR3 length equals 15 residues. V was trimmed by 4 bases and J by 0 bases, leaving 11 bases between them. CDR3 region: CASSLSTASTDTQYF. DNA for the CDR3: TGTGCCAGCTCACTCTCAACGGCTAGCACAGATACGCAGTATTTT.